The clone carrying this T cell receptor beta chain was detected ten times or more. Regions amplified from RNA transcripts were the TCR beta CDR3 regions. With the HTBI primer set, the TCR CDR3 went through a first round of RT-PCR. TCRdb fed the multiplex PCR reads into MiXCR, producing one record per CDR3 protein. The table has about 410,000 distinct CDR3 sequences, over 12% seen once. These data originate in a study of T cells in Graves' hyperthyroidism and ophthalmopathy. The ends were cut back, 2 bases at V and 2 bases at J, with 13 bases in the middle. The germline CDR1 and CDR2 sequences are DFQATT and SNEGSKA (reference sequence). The CDR3 is 16 amino acids.

This clonotype originated in a man between 18 and 29 years old with Graves' ophthalmopathy. Sample: blood. The genes are TRBV20-1 and TRBJ1-6; a possible D gene is TRBD1 (6 bases). CDR3 sequence (DNA): TGCAGTGCTAGAAGAGCACAGGGCCCCTATAATTCACCCCTCCACTTT. Its translation is CSARRAQGPYNSPLHF.